This T cell receptor beta chain comes out of a study of blood T cell repertoires in COVID-19. For the study at large: COVID-19 samples collected from the United States, Italy and Spain covered acute and convalescent phases. T cells, B-cell-depleted T cells, or PBMCs provided the cDNA or gDNA that served as material.

Authors' processing steps: Reference gene primer amplification yielded estimated nucleated cell counts. The data were produced by immunoSEQ multiplex PCR, yet TCRdb's version contains in-frame clones alone and is incomplete. V and J calls and clone size are copied from that table; D and trimming were computed from the DNA. The sample shows tens of thousands of clones, about 85% of them seen only once. The CDR3 runs 16 residues. V lost 0 bases and J lost 1, with 13 bases in between. Per the germline V gene, CDR1 is SGHTA and CDR2 is FQGTGA. The sequenced material came from peripheral blood. The TCR sequence derives from a human donor in a cohort sampled during active COVID-19. The chain joins TRBV7-3 to TRBJ2-7, with TRBD1 as a possible D gene (6 bases). CDR3 DNA: TGTGCCAGCAGCTTAACGGGACCCGGGACATCCTACGAGCAGTACTTC. It translates to CASSLTGPGTSYEQYF. The full variable domain, rest sourced from reference TRBV7-3 and TRBJ2-7, is GAGVSQTPSNKVTEKGKYVELRCDPISGHTALYWYRQSLGQGPEFLIYFQGTGAADDSGLPNDRFFAVRPEGSVSTLKIQRTERGDSAVYLCASSLTGPGTSYEQYFGPGTRLTVT.